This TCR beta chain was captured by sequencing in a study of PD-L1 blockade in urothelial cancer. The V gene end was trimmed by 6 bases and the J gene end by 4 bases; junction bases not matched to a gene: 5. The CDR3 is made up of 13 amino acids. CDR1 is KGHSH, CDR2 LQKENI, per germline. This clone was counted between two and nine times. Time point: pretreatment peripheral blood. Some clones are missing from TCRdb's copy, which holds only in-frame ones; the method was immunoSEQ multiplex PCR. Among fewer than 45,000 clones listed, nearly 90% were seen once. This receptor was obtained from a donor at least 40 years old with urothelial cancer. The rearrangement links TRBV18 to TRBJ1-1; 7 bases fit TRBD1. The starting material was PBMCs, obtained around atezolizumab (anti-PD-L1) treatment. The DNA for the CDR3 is TGTGCCAGCTCGCTGGGACAGCCCACTGAAGCTTTCTTT. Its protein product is CASSLGQPTEAFF.